This entry is about one TCR beta chain. The data stem from a study of T cells after somatic rescue of genetic block. The data were produced by immunoSEQ multiplex PCR, yet TCRdb's version contains in-frame clones alone and is incomplete. The sample lists around 52,000 clones, approximately 96% occurring once. V dropped 3 bases and J dropped 4; count of bases not matched to a gene: 6. The V gene's germline CDR1 is SGHRS and CDR2 YFSETQ. The CDR3 length is 15 residues. This chain joins TRBV5-1 and TRBJ1-2, with 10 bases fitting TRBD1. What was sequenced was peripheral blood mononuclear cells (PBMCs). The TCR was taken from a child less than two years old. The DNA for the CDR3 is TGCGCCAGCAGCTGGGGGACAGGGGATGGCTATGGCTACACCTTC. It encodes CASSWGTGDGYGYTF. Drawing the rest from reference TRBV5-1 and TRBJ1-2, the complete variable domain is KAGVTQTPRYLIKTRGQQVTLSCSPISGHRSVSWYQQTPGQGLQFLFEYFSETQRNKGNFPGRFSGRQFSNSRSEMNVSTLELGDSALYLCASSWGTGDGYGYTFGSGTRLTVV.